Sequencing of this TCR beta chain was carried out in a study of blood T cell repertoires in COVID-19. Study-wide background: Donors in the United States, Italy and Spain gave samples during acute or convalescent COVID-19. From T cells, B-cell-depleted T cells, or PBMCs came the material, which was cDNA or gDNA.

The authors' processing: Scientists estimated how many nucleated cells there were by amplifying reference gene primers. Sequenced by immunoSEQ multiplex PCR; TCRdb stores in-frame clones only, minus some. V and J calls and clone size are those listed in that table; D and trimming were worked out from the DNA. The sample yields some 120,000 clones, just over 85% seen once. The CDR3 has 14 amino acids. Germline V CDR1 and CDR2: SGDLS, YYNGEE. V lost 4 bases, J lost 4 bases, and 5 bases stayed unmatched. Sequencing was carried out using peripheral blood. This sequence was found in a woman between 50 and 59 years old with active or convalescent COVID-19. This rearrangement joins TRBV9 to TRBJ2-1; 7 bases fit TRBD1. CDR3 nucleotide sequence: TGTGCCAGCAGCCTCAGGACAGGTTACAATGAGCAGTTCTTC. Amino acid sequence: CASSLRTGYNEQFF.